This note documents a single T cell receptor beta chain sequence. Its antigen remains unidentified. A read error may account for a junction end that differs from germline. Per germline, CDR1 SGHDT and CDR2 YYEEEE. The CDR3 loop spans 17 amino acids. This record belongs to a study of shared clonotypes between healthy human individuals. Regarding the study as a whole: Naive subsets typically showed greater estimated richness than memory subsets. Generation probabilities of non-shared clonotypes were lower (relative to those shared by all four donors). Shared across a handful of donors were around 5% of the naive CD4 clonotypes.

As defined, naive CD8 cells were CD45RO-negative and positively selected for CCR7, with terminally differentiated effector memory CD45RA+ cells excluded. Genomic DNA of each subset was evenly split across several immunoSEQ plates. The method was immunoSEQ multiplex PCR; TCRdb's version includes in-frame clones alone and lacks a portion of them. Here the sample spans over 2 million clones, around 96% being singletons. This chain links TRBV5-6 with TRBJ2-2; TRBD2 matches at 7 bases. Input material: naive CD8+ T cells sorted from blood. The source of this sequence is a man aged 18 to 29 in good health. CDR3: CASRLGSSGIYTGELFF. The DNA of the CDR3 is TGTGCCAGCAGATTGGGGTCCAGCGGGATTTACACCGGGGAGCTGTTTTTT.